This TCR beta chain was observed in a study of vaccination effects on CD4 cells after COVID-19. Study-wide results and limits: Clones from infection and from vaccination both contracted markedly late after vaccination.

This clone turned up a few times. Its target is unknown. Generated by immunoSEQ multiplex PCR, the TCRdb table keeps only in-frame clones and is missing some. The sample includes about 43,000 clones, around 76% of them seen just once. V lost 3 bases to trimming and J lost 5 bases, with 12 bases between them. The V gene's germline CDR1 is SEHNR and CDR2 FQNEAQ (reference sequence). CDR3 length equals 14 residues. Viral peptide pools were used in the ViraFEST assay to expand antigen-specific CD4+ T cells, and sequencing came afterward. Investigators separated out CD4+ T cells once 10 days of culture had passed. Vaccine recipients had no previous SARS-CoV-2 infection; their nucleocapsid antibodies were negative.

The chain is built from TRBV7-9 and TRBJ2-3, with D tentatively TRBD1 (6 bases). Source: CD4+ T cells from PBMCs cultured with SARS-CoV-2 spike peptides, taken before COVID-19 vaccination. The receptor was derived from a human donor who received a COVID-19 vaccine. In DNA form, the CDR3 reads TGTGCCAGCAGCTTCCCAACAGGGAAAGATACGCAGTATTTT. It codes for CASSFPTGKDTQYF.